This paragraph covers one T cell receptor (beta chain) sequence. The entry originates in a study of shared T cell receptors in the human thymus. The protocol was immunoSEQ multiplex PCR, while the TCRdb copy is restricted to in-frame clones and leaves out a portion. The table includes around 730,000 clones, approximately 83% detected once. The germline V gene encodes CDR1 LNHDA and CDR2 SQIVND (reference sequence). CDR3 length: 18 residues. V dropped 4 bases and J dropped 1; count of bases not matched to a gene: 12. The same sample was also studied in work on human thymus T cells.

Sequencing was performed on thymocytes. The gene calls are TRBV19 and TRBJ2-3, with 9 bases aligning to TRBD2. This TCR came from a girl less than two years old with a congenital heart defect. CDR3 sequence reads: CASSNRLAGSRGTDTQYF. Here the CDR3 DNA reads TGTGCCAGTAGTAACCGGCTAGCGGGGTCCCGGGGCACAGATACGCAGTATTTT.